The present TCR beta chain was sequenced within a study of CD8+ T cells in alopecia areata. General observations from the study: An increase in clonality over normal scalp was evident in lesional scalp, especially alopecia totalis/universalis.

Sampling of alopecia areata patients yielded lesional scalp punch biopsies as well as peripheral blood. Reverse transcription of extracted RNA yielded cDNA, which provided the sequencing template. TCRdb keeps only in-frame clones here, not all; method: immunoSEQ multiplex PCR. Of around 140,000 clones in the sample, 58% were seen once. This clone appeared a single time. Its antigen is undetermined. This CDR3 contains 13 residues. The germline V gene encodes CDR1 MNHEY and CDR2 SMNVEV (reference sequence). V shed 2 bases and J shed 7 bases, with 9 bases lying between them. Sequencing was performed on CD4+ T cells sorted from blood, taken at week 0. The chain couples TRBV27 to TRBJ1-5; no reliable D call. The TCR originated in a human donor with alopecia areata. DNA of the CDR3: TGTGCCAGCAGTTTAGGCAGTCTCCAGCCCCAGCATTTT. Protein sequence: CASSLGSLQPQHF.